This TCR beta chain derives from a study of PD-1 blockade in classical Hodgkin lymphoma. Whole-study findings and limits: Only CD4+ TCR diversity, not CD8+, had risen significantly by C4D1.

Time point specified: cycle 4 day 1 (C4D1), after five to seven weeks of nivolumab. In every patient, relapse followed autologous stem cell transplantation, while exposure to brentuximab vedotin differed. Magnetic negative selection of thawed PBMCs was the method by which CD4+ T cells were purified. Clones were read by immunoSEQ multiplex PCR, and TCRdb kept only the in-frame ones, dropping some. The sample has 15,000 to 20,000 clones; roughly four fifths are singletons. About this clone: Its antigen remains unidentified.

The CDR3 extends over 16 amino acids. The sequenced sample was CD4+ T cells from blood, obtained before the fourth cycle of nivolumab. The chain employs TRBV21-1 and TRBJ2-3; TRBD2 is the table's D call, not checked against the DNA. TRBV21-1 counts as a pseudogene. The TCR comes from a human donor with classical Hodgkin lymphoma. The CDR3 coding sequence is TGTGCCAGCAGCTCCAAGGGGCGGGGGAACACAGATACGCAGTATTTT. It encodes CASSSKGRGNTDTQYF.